This T cell receptor (beta chain) comes out of a study of blood T cell repertoires in COVID-19. CDR3 length equals 16 residues. Germline CDR1 reads MDHEN; CDR2 reads SYDVKM. Trimming left V 4 bases short and J 2 bases short, with 18 bases between. This table comes from immunoSEQ multiplex PCR, and its TCRdb copy is limited to in-frame clones, with some not included. Among a few hundred thousand clones listed, roughly 90% were seen once. This clonotype was obtained from a woman aged 25 to 39 who had recovered from COVID-19. The chain joins TRBV28 to TRBJ2-7; D possibly corresponds to TRBD2 (6 bases). The sample was PBMCs or T cells enriched from blood (not recorded which). The CDR3 is CASSSHYGGVPYEQYF. The CDR3 DNA reads TGTGCCAGCAGTTCCCATTATGGAGGGGTTCCCTACGAGCAGTACTTC.